The T cell receptor beta chain described here comes from a study of blood T cell repertoires in COVID-19. TCRdb's table, derived via immunoSEQ multiplex PCR, lists solely in-frame clones and lacks some. The sample carries about 200,000 clones, roughly 90% recorded once. The sample taken for sequencing was PBMCs or T cells enriched from blood (not recorded which). The receptor was derived from a woman aged 25 to 39 who had been exposed to COVID-19.

CDR3 loop: CASSHADDRGTEAFF. DNA for the CDR3: TGTGCCAGCAGCCACGCCGACGACAGGGGCACTGAAGCTTTCTTT. V and J are TRBV4-2 and TRBJ1-1, with 8 bases fitting TRBD1. This CDR3 is 15 amino acids long. Germline lookup yields CDR1 LGHNA and CDR2 YNFKEQ. V lost 3 bases and J lost 4; bases outside the gene matches: 7.